What follows describes a single T cell receptor (beta chain). This clone's antigen is unknown. Per-base quality was not reported, and no clone a single base away is much larger than it. These data are taken from a study of control samples from healthy donors and cancer patients (dated by TCRdb to 2019 to 2021). The library relied on the immunoSEQ multiplex PCR assay. Not all clones reach the TCRdb copy of this immuneACCESS table, which keeps in-frame sequences only. Checked studies attribute under half of the gap to unresolved V genes and leave the rest unexplained. This sample holds 25,000 to 30,000 clones; around 87% were observed only once. 1.5% to 2% of the sample lies in the top ten. The specimen sequenced was PBMCs. This TCR came from a woman in her 40s with lung cancer.

CDR3 loop: CASNSPTGYSGANVLTF. The DNA sequence is TGCGCCAGCAACTCACCGACAGGGTACTCTGGGGCCAACGTCCTGACTTTC. Recombination connected TRBV5-1 to TRBJ2-6; TRBD1 fits 7 bases in the junction. V loses 6 bases at its end and J loses 0 bases; junction bases beyond the gene matches: 9. Taken from cysteine to phenylalanine, the CDR3 has 17 residues. Left in the record is the CDR3 DNA by itself, 51 bases read in frame from the first base. The germline V gene specifies SGHRS as CDR1 and YFSETQ as CDR2.